This passage covers 14 T cell receptor beta chains from one sample sequenced in a study of patients and donors after allogeneic stem cell transplantation. Via MiXCR, TCRdb re-called the RT-PCR reads, giving one row per CDR3 protein. The sample holds roughly 940,000 distinct CDR3 sequences, about a sixth seen once. The sample was blood, either unsorted or a sorted T cell fraction (not recorded which). Receptors were obtained from a human donor who was either an allogeneic HSCT recipient or a stem cell or donor lymphocyte infusion donor (not recorded which). It is not recorded whose cells these are; they may come from a transplant donor.

Details on this clonotype: A junction end diverges from the germline sequence, so it may reflect a read error. This chain links TRBV2 with TRBJ2-7, with D tentatively TRBD1 or TRBD2 (5 bases each). The germline V gene encodes CDR1 SNHLY and CDR2 FYNNEI. This CDR3 is built from 13 residues. The CDR3 is CASSARTDSPRLF. CDR3 nucleotides: TGTGCCAGCAGTGCTCGGACCGACAGTCCAAGACTATTC.

There are a few counts of this clonotype. The rearrangement uses TRBV28 and TRBJ2-7; tentatively, D is TRBD1 (6 bases). The germline V gene encodes CDR1 MDHEN and CDR2 SYDVKM. The germline V and J ends were trimmed by 3 bases and 3 bases, with 12 bases remaining between them. This CDR3 has 14 amino acids. This chain's CDR3 is CASSFSGALYEQYF. The CDR3 DNA follows: TGTGCCAGCAGTTTTTCAGGGGCCCTCTACGAGCAGTACTTC.

This clonotype was counted at least ten times. The rearrangement uses TRBV12-3 or TRBV12-4 and TRBJ1-2, with D hard to call. Trimming took off 3 bases at V and 4 bases at J, with 9 bases between the two ends. The CDR3 is 13 residues long. CDR3 protein: CASSFWAAYGYTF. The CDR3 nucleotides are TGTGCCAGCAGTTTCTGGGCAGCCTATGGCTACACCTTC.

This chain uses TRBV19 with TRBJ2-1; D not certain. V was cut by 5 bases and J by 8 bases, with 16 bases left in between. The CDR3 runs 14 residues. Per germline, CDR1 LNHDA and CDR2 SQIVND (reference sequence). The CDR3 DNA reads TGTGCCAGTAGTTCTGGGGTAACCTGGGATGAGCAGTTCTTC. Amino acid sequence: CASSSGVTWDEQFF.

In this sample, this clonotype turned up once. This rearrangement joins TRBV20-1 to TRBJ2-2, with D hard to call. The germline gives CDR1 DFQATT, CDR2 SNEGSKA (reference sequence). This CDR3 is built from 13 residues. The germline V and J ends were trimmed by 1 base and 2 bases, with 5 bases remaining between them. The CDR3 DNA sequence: TGCAGTGCTAGAGTAGTAAACACCGGGGAGCTGTTTTTT. This sequence encodes CSARVVNTGELFF.

This clonotype was counted only a few times. The chain combines TRBV3-1 with TRBJ2-5; 7 bases match TRBD2. Germline-derived CDR1 and CDR2 are LGHDT and YNNKEL (reference sequence). This CDR3 has 16 amino acids. Unmatched junction bases numbered 9, after V lost 3 bases and J lost 2 bases. The CDR3 loop reads CASSQGLAVAQETQYF. The CDR3 DNA reads as TGTGCCAGCAGCCAGGGGCTAGCGGTCGCACAAGAGACCCAGTACTTC.

This chain links TRBV4-3 with TRBJ2-7, with D unresolved. CDR1 and CDR2 (germline): LGHNA, YSLEER. Trimming removed 2 bases at V and 3 bases at J, with 14 bases between. CDR3 size: 15 residues. The CDR3: CASSQSMGFDYEQYF. CDR3 nucleotide sequence: TGCGCCAGCAGCCAAAGTATGGGGTTCGACTACGAGCAGTACTTC.

The V gene is TRBV5-1, the J gene TRBJ1-1, with D possibly TRBD1 on 6 matching bases. Germline V gene lookup returns CDR1 SGHRS and CDR2 YFSETQ. The V end was cut by 4 bases, the J end by 10 bases, with 14 bases between. The CDR3 is 12 residues long. As DNA, the CDR3 is TGCGCCAGCAGCCTACTACAGGGATCAGCTTTCTTT. Translation gives CASSLLQGSAFF.

This rearrangement joins TRBV19 to TRBJ2-7; 7 nucleotides line up with TRBD1. CDR1 is LNHDA, CDR2 SQIVND, per germline (reference sequence). This CDR3 has 14 amino acids. With V trimmed by 3 bases and J by 3 bases, 5 bases remained unmatched. CDR3 in amino acids: CASSIRDRRYEQYF. CDR3 bases: TGTGCCAGTAGTATTCGGGACAGACGCTACGAGCAGTACTTC.

The V and J genes are TRBV6-2 or TRBV6-3 and TRBJ2-7; the match to TRBD1 covers 10 bases. Germline V lookup: CDR1 MNHEY, CDR2 SVGEGT. The CDR3 has 15 amino acids. The V segment lost 7 bases and the J segment 4 bases; nucleotides outside the gene matches: 10. This CDR3 is CASTPSGTGVYEQYF. The DNA for the CDR3 is TGTGCCAGCACCCCCTCGGGGACAGGGGTATACGAGCAGTACTTC.

In this sample, this clonotype turned up a few times. The chain combines TRBV7-6 with TRBJ2-1, with D perhaps matching TRBD1 (5 bases). Trimming removed 8 bases at V and 8 bases at J, with 13 bases between. There are 12 residues in the CDR3. Germline CDR1 is SGHVS and CDR2 is FNYEAQ. Here the CDR3 reads CASGGAYDEQFF. The CDR3 DNA reads as TGTGCCAGCGGTGGGGCGTACGATGAGCAGTTCTTC.

This clonotype was counted at least ten times. The chain recombines TRBV5-1 with TRBJ2-1; D might be TRBD2 (6 bases). V gave up 3 bases and J gave up 4 bases, with 11 bases separating them. Germline V gene data show CDR1 as SGHRS and CDR2 as YFSETQ. The CDR3 sequence is 14 residues long. CDR3 sequence (DNA): TGCGCCAGCAGCTACTACGGGGGATACAATGAGCAGTTCTTC. It encodes CASSYYGGYNEQFF.

The CDR3 coding sequence is TGCAGTGCTAGGGGACCTCCGAGACGTGGCGAGCAGTACTTC. This sequence encodes CSARGPPRRGEQYF. The chain uses TRBV20-1 and TRBJ2-7; D is tentatively TRBD1 or TRBD2 (5 bases each). V dropped 3 bases and J dropped 6 bases, with 18 bases sitting between them. The CDR3 length is 14 residues. In germline, CDR1 is DFQATT, CDR2 SNEGSKA (reference sequence).

The chain has TRBV12-3 or TRBV12-4 and TRBJ1-1, with D maybe TRBD1 (6 bases). V lost 7 bases to trimming and J lost 6 bases, with 21 bases between them. The CDR3 has 15 residues. The CDR3 region is CASTPLPGGNAEAFF. Written as DNA, the CDR3 is TGTGCCAGCACCCCTTTACCCGGGGGCAACGCTGAAGCTTTCTTT.